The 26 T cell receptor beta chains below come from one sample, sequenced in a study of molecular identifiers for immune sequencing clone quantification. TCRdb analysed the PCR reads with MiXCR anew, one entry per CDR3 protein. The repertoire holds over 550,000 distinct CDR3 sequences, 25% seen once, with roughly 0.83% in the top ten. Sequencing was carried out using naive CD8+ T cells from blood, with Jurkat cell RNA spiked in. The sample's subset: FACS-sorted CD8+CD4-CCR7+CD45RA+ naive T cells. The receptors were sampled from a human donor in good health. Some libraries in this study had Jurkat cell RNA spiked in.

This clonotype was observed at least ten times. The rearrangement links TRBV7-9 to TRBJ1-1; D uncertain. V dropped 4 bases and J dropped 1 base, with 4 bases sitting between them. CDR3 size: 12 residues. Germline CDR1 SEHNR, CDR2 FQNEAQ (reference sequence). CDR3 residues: CASSSANTEAFF. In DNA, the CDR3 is TGTGCCAGCAGCTCCGCGAACACTGAAGCTTTCTTT. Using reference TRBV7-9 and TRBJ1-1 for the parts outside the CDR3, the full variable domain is DTGVSQNPRHKITKRGQNVTFRCDPISEHNRLYWYRQTLGQGPEFLTYFQNEAQLEKSRLLSDRFSAERPKGSFSTLEIQRTEQGDSAMYLCASSSANTEAFFGQGTRLTVV.

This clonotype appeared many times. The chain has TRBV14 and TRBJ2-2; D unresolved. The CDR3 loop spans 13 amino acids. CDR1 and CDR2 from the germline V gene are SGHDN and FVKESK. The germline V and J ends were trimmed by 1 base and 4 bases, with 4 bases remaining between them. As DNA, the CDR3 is TGTGCCAGCAGCCAAGCAGTCACCGGGGAGCTGTTTTTT. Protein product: CASSQAVTGELFF.

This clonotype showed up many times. The CDR3 protein is CASSPPGRGGLDTQYF. Here the CDR3 DNA reads TGTGCCAGCAGCCCGCCTGGTCGGGGAGGTTTAGATACGCAGTATTTT. The gene calls are TRBV5-7 and TRBJ2-3; TRBD2 might be the D (6 bases). TRBV5-7 is designated an ORF whose function remains uncertain. The CDR3 runs 16 residues. V lost 4 bases and J 5 bases, leaving 20 bases between the germline ends.

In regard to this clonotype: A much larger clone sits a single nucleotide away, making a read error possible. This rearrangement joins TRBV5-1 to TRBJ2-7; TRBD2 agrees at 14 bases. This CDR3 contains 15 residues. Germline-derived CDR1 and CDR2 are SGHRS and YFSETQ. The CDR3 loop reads CASSEGLAGAYELYF. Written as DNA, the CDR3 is TGCGCCAGCAGCGAGGGACTAGCGGGGGCCTACGAGCTGTACTTC.

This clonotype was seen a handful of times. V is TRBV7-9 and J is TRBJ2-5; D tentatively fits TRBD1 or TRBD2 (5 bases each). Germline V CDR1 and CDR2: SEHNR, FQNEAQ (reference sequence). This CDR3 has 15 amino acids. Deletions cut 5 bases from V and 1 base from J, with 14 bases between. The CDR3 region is CASSRQRGFQETQYF. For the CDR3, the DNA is TGTGCCAGCAGCCGACAGAGGGGATTCCAAGAGACCCAGTACTTC.

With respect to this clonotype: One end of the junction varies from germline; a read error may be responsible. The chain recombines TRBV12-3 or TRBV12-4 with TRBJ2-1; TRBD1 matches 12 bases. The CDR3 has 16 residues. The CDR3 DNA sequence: TGTACCAGCAGTTTACCCCGGGACAGGGGGCGTAATGAGCAGTTCTTC. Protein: CTSSLPRDRGRNEQFF.

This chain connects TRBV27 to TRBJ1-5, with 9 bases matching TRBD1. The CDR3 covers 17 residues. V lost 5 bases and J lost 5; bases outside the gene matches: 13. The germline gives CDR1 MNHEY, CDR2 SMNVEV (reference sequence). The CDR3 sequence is CASSPRQGVSFHQPQHF. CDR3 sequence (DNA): TGTGCCAGCAGTCCCAGACAGGGGGTGTCGTTCCATCAGCCCCAGCATTTT.

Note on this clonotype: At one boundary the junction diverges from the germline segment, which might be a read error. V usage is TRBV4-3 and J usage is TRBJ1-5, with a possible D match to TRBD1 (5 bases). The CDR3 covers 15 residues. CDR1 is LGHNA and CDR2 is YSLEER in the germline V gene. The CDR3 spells CASCQEGGGNQPQHF. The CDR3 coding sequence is TGCGCCAGCTGCCAAGAGGGAGGGGGCAATCAGCCCCAGCATTTT.

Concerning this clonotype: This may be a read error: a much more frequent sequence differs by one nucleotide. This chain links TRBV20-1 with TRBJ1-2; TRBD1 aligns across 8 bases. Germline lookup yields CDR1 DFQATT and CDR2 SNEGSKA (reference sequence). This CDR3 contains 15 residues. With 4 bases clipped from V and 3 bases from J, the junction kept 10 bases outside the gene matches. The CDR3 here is CSATEVGQGYYGYTF. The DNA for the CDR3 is TGCAGTGCTACTGAGGTCGGACAGGGATACTATGGCTACACCTTC.

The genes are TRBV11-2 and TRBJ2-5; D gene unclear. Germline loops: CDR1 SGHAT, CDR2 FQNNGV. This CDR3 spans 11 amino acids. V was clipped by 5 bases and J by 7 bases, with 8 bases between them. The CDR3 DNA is TGTGCCAGCAGCGTAATCGGGACCCAGTACTTC. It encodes CASSVIGTQYF.

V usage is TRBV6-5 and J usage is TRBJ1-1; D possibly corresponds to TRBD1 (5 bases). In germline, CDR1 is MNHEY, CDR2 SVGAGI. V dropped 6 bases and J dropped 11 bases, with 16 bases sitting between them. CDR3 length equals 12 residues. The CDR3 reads CASSPSGQEAFF. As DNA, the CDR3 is TGTGCCAGCAGCCCGTCAGGGCAGGAGGCTTTCTTT.

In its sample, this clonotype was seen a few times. CDR3 sequence (DNA): TGTGCCAGCAGCTTACATCGGGCTGGGCCCGGAGCTTTCTTT. The encoded protein is CASSLHRAGPGAFF. The V call is TRBV13, the J call TRBJ1-1, with no clear D. Looked up from germline, CDR1 is PRHDT and CDR2 is FYEKMQ (reference sequence). V lost 2 bases and J lost 10, with 17 bases in between. The CDR3 has 14 amino acids. The full variable domain, rest sourced from reference TRBV13 and TRBJ1-1, is AAGVIQSPRHLIKEKRETATLKCYPIPRHDTVYWYQQGPGQDPQFLISFYEKMQSDKGSIPDRFSAQQFSDYHSELNMSSLELGDSALYFCASSLHRAGPGAFFGQGTRLTVV.

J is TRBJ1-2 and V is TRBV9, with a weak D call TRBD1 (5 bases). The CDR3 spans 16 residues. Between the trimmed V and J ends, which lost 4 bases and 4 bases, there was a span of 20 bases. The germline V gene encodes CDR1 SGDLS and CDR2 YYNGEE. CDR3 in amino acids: CASSPLRGETVYGYTF. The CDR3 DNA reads TGTGCCAGCAGCCCGCTAAGAGGGGAGACAGTCTATGGCTACACCTTC.

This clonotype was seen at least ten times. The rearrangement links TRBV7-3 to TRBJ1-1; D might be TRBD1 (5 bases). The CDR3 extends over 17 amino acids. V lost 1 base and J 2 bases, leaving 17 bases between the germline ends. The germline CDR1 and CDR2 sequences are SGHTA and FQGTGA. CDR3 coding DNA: TGTGCCAGCAGCTTAATCCCCCTTGACACAGGAAACACTGAAGCTTTCTTT. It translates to CASSLIPLDTGNTEAFF.

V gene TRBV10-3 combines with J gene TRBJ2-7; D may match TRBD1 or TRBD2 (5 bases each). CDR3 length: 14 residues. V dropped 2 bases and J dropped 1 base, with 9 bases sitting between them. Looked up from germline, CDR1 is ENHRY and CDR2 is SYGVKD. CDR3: CAISEGDGSYEQYF. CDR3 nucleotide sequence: TGTGCCATCAGTGAGGGGGACGGATCCTACGAGCAGTACTTC.

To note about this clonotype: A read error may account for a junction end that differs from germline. CDR3 amino acids: CASSHPGTVSYGQYF. The CDR3 nucleotides are TGTGCCAGCAGCCATCCCGGGACAGTATCCTACGGGCAGTACTTC. The V call is TRBV7-9, the J call TRBJ2-7; 7 nucleotides agree with TRBD1. This CDR3 has 15 residues. Per the germline V gene, CDR1 is SEHNR and CDR2 is FQNEAQ (reference sequence).

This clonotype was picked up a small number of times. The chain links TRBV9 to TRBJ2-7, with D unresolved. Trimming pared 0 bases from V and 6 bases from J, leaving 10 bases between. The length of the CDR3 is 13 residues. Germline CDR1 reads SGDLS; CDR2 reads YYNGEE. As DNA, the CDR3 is TGTGCCAGCAGCGTAGATGGAATTCCCGAGCAGTACTTC. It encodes CASSVDGIPEQYF.

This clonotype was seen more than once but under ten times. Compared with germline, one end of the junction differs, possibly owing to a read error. CDR3 amino acids: CASSDRTGSCEQYF. DNA of the CDR3: TGTGCCAGCAGTGACAGGACAGGGTCCTGCGAGCAGTACTTC. The chain couples TRBV28 to TRBJ2-7; 8 nucleotides agree with TRBD1. This CDR3 has 14 residues. CDR1 is MDHEN, CDR2 SYDVKM, per germline.

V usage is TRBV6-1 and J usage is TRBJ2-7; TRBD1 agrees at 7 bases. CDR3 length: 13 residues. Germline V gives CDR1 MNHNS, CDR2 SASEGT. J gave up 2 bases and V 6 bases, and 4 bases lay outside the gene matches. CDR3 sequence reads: CASRLQGTYEQYF. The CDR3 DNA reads TGTGCCAGCAGATTACAGGGGACCTACGAGCAGTACTTC.

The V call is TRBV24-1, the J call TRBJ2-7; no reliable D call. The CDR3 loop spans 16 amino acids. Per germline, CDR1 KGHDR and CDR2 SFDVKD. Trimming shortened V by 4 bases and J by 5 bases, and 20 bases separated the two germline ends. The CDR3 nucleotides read TGTGCCACCAGTGAGTCTGGGTCTCTTCGCGTGAACGAGCAGTACTTC. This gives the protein CATSESGSLRVNEQYF.

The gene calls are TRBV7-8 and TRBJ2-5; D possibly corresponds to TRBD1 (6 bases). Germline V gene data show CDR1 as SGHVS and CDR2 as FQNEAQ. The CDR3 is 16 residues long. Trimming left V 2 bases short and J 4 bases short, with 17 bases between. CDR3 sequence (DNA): TGTGCCAGCAGCTTAACAGACAGGCAGGTGGGAGAGACCCAGTACTTC. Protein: CASSLTDRQVGETQYF.

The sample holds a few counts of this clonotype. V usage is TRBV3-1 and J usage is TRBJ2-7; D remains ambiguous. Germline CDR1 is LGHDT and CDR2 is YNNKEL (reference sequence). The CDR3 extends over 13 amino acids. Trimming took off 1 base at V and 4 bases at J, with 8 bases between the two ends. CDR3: CASSQGNAYEQYF. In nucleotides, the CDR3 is TGTGCCAGCAGCCAAGGGAATGCTTACGAGCAGTACTTC.

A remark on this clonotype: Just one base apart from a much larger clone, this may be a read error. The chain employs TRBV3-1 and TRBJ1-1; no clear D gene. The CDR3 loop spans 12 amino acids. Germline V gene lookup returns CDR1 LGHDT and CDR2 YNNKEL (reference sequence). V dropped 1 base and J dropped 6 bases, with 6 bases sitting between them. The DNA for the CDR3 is TGTGCCAGCAGCCAAGCCAGCCCTGAAGCTTTCTTT. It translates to CASSQASPEAFF.

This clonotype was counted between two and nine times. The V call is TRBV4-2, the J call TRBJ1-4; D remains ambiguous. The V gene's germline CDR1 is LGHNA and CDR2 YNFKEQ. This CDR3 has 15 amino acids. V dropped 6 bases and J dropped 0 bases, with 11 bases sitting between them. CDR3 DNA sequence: TGTGCCAGCAGTCCAAATTCAGCAACTAATGAAAAACTGTTTTTT. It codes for CASSPNSATNEKLFF.

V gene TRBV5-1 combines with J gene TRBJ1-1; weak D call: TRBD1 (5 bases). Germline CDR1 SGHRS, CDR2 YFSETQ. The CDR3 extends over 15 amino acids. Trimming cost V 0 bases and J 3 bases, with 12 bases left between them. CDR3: CASSLAQGFHTEAFF. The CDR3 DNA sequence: TGCGCCAGCAGCTTGGCCCAGGGTTTTCACACTGAAGCTTTCTTT.

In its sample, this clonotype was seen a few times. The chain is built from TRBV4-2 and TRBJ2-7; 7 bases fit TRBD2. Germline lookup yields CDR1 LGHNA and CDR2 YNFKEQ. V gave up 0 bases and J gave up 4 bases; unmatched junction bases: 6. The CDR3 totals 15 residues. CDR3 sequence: CASSQEGEGWYEQYF. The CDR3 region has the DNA TGTGCCAGCAGCCAAGAGGGGGAGGGCTGGTACGAGCAGTACTTC.